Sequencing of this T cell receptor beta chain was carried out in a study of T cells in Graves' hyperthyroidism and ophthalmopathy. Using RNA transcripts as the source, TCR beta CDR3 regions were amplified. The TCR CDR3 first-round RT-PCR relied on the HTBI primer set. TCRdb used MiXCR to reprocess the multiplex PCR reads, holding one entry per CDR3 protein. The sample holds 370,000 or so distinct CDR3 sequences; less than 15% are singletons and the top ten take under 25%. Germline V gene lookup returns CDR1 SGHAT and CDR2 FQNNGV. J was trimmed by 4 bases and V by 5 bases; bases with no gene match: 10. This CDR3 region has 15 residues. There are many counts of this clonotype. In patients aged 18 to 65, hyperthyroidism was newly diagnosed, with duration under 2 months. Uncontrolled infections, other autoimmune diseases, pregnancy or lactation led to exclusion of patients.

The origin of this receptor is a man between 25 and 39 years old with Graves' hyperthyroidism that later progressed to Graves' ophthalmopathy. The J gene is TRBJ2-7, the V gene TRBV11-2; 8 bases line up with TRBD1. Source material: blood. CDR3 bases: TGTGCCAGCAGCAGACTGCTCAGACAGGGGTACGAGCAGTACTTC. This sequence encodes CASSRLLRQGYEQYF.